A single sample gave rise to the 24 T cell receptor beta chains below, sequenced in a study of blood T cell repertoires in COVID-19. Sequenced by immunoSEQ multiplex PCR; TCRdb stores in-frame clones only, minus some. The repertoire holds roughly 200,000 clones, with roughly 75% as singletons. Sequencing used peripheral blood. The source of these receptors is a man aged 65 to 79 with active or convalescent COVID-19.

The genes are TRBV29-1 and TRBJ1-2, with no clear D. The CDR3 is made up of 12 amino acids. From germline, CDR1 is SQVTM and CDR2 ANQGSEA. The DNA of the CDR3 is TGCGCGGCCAGTCAGGACTTATATGGCTACACCTTC. Its protein product is CAASQDLYGYTF.

The count of this clone is one. J is TRBJ1-2 and V is TRBV9; D is ambiguous. The CDR3 loop spans 14 amino acids. CDR1 is SGDLS and CDR2 is YYNGEE in the germline V gene. V was shortened by 4 bases and J by 4 bases, with 14 bases between the two germline ends. CDR3 amino acids: CASSTRTEGYGYTF. The CDR3, as DNA: TGTGCCAGCAGCACCAGGACTGAGGGCTATGGCTACACCTTC.

The rearrangement joins TRBV3-1 (or the pseudogene TRBV3-2) to TRBJ1-2; TRBD1 is a possible D gene (6 bases). This CDR3 region has 19 residues. Trimming stripped 6 bases from V and 0 bases from J, with 26 bases between. Germline V gene lookup returns CDR1 LGHDT and CDR2 YNNKEL (reference sequence). In nucleotides, the CDR3 is TGTGCCAGCAGAGGCGGGGGGGCGAAAGGGGATCGGGCTAACTATGGCTACACCTTC. This encodes CASRGGGAKGDRANYGYTF.

A few counts support this clone. The genes are TRBV14 and TRBJ2-5; 11 nucleotides match TRBD1. There are 15 residues in the CDR3. J lost 4 bases, V lost 4 bases, and 5 bases had no gene match. Germline V gene data show CDR1 as SGHDN and CDR2 as FVKESK. The CDR3, as DNA: TGTGCCAGCAGCCGTGGGACAGGGGGATTAGAGACCCAGTACTTC. Translating it yields CASSRGTGGLETQYF.

The rearrangement links TRBV2 to TRBJ2-7; the D is unclear. Germline lookup yields CDR1 SNHLY and CDR2 FYNNEI. V gave up 7 bases and J gave up 5 bases, with 12 bases separating them. The CDR3 is made up of 12 amino acids. The CDR3 protein is CASTPVRDEQYF. CDR3 bases: TGTGCCAGCACCCCCGTGCGCGACGAGCAGTACTTC.

The chain recombines TRBV19 with TRBJ1-5; D unclear. CDR3 length equals 13 residues. Trimming cost V 5 bases and J 4 bases, with 9 bases left between them. Looked up from germline, CDR1 is LNHDA and CDR2 is SQIVND (reference sequence). The CDR3 DNA reads TGTGCCAGTAGTGGACGGGAAAATCAGCCCCAGCATTTT. Translating it yields CASSGRENQPQHF.

The chain couples TRBV10-3 to TRBJ2-2, with TRBD2 matching over 9 bases. This CDR3 comprises 15 residues. In germline, CDR1 is ENHRY, CDR2 SYGVKD. Germline trimming cut 2 bases from V and 6 bases from J; bases unmatched to any gene: 4. In DNA, the CDR3 is TGTGCCATCAGTGAGGGCGGGAGGGCTCCCGGGGAGCTGTTTTTT. It translates to CAISEGGRAPGELFF.

V gene TRBV4-1 combines with J gene TRBJ1-4, with 10 bases matching TRBD1. The ends lost 4 bases at V and 0 bases at J; junction bases unmatched: 8. Germline assignment: CDR1 MGHRA and CDR2 YSYEKL. The CDR3 covers 18 residues. The CDR3 here is CASSRPGQGPATNEKLFF. The CDR3 region has the DNA TGCGCCAGCAGCCGCCCGGGACAGGGGCCAGCAACTAATGAAAAACTGTTTTTT.

This chain uses TRBV6-5 with TRBJ2-7; the D is unclear. Trimming took off 5 bases at V and 3 bases at J, with 17 bases between the two ends. From germline, CDR1 is MNHEY and CDR2 SVGAGI. The CDR3 totals 15 residues. The CDR3 nucleotides are TGTGCCAGCAGTAAAAGACAAGGTCCAAACTACGAGCAGTACTTC. It translates to CASSKRQGPNYEQYF.

The rearrangement links TRBV11-3 to TRBJ2-7; D is ambiguous. There are 13 residues in the CDR3. Germline lookup yields CDR1 SGHNT and CDR2 YENEEA. Trimming removed 5 bases at V and 7 bases at J, with 15 bases between. The CDR3 sequence is CASSPEPGGEQYF. The CDR3 nucleotides read TGTGCCAGCAGCCCCGAACCGGGTGGGGAGCAGTACTTC.

The rearrangement uses TRBV24-1 and TRBJ2-1, with 7 bases aligning to TRBD2. V was pared by 5 bases and J by 1 base, with 10 bases of the junction left unmatched. This CDR3 is 17 amino acids long. CDR1 is KGHDR and CDR2 is SFDVKD in the germline V gene. The CDR3 DNA reads as TGTGCCACCAGTGCGGCTAGCGGAGGAGGGTCCTACAATGAGCAGTTCTTC. This codes for CATSAASGGGSYNEQFF.

The chain uses TRBV10-2 and TRBJ2-7; 9 bases are a match to TRBD2. In germline, CDR1 is WSHSY, CDR2 SAAADI. V shed 7 bases, J shed 7 bases, and the junction held 8 bases outside the gene matches. The length of the CDR3 is 13 residues. The CDR3 protein is CASMSGGLGEQYF. CDR3 in DNA: TGCGCCAGCATGAGCGGGGGGCTCGGGGAGCAGTACTTC.

The chain links TRBV23-1 to TRBJ2-7; 8 positions agree with TRBD1. TRBV23-1 is sorted into the ORF group, with uncertain function. V lost 5 bases and J lost 4; bases outside the gene matches: 7. The CDR3 consists of 14 residues. CDR3 coding DNA: TGCGCCAGCAGTACAGGGGGTGCGGAATACGAGCAGTACTTC. It yields the protein CASSTGGAEYEQYF.

V usage is TRBV30 and J usage is TRBJ1-3; perhaps TRBD1 as D (5 bases). Germline CDR1 reads GTSNPN; CDR2 reads SVGIG (reference sequence). CDR3 length: 12 residues. With 8 bases removed from V and 2 bases from J, the gap between germline ends came to 10 bases. This chain's CDR3 is CAGGVPGNTIYF. In DNA form, the CDR3 reads TGTGCCGGAGGGGTTCCTGGAAACACCATATATTTT. Full variable domain (missing parts from reference TRBV30 and TRBJ1-3): SQTIHQWPATLVQPVGSPLSLECTVEGTSNPNLYWYRQAAGRGLQLLFYSVGIGQISSEVPQNLSASRPQDRQFILSSKKLLLSDSGFYLCAGGVPGNTIYFGEGSWLTVV.

The rearrangement uses TRBV6-1 and TRBJ1-2; 8 nucleotides match TRBD1. The CDR3 has 17 residues. Germline V CDR1 and CDR2: MNHNS, SASEGT. J gave up 0 bases and V 3 bases, and 9 bases lay outside the gene matches. The CDR3, as DNA: TGTGCCAGCAGTGAGTTTGCAGGGGGCACTTCTAACTATGGCTACACCTTC. The encoded protein is CASSEFAGGTSNYGYTF.

V and J are TRBV7-2 and TRBJ1-2; 10 bases map to TRBD1. The CDR3 loop spans 16 amino acids. Germline values: CDR1 SGHTA, CDR2 FQGNSA. Unmatched junction bases numbered 9, after V lost 1 base and J lost 7 bases. CDR3 protein: CASSLGGQGGLGGYTF. The CDR3 DNA is TGTGCCAGCAGCTTAGGCGGACAGGGGGGTTTAGGTGGCTACACCTTC.

The gene calls are TRBV10-1 and TRBJ2-1; 10 bases align to TRBD2. CDR3 length: 14 residues. V was clipped by 4 bases and J by 9 bases; unmatched bases: 6. The germline CDR1 and CDR2 sequences are WNHNN and SYGVQD (reference sequence). The CDR3 protein is CASSGLAGRGEQFF. Here the CDR3 DNA reads TGCGCCAGCAGTGGACTAGCGGGCAGGGGTGAGCAGTTCTTC.

The DNA for the CDR3 is TGCGCCAGCAGCACCAGAGCGGGAGGGCCCGCAGATACGCAGTATTTT. It translates to CASSTRAGGPADTQYF. The chain carries TRBV5-1 and TRBJ2-3, with 10 bases lining up with TRBD2. Germline V lookup: CDR1 SGHRS, CDR2 YFSETQ. V lost 4 bases and J lost 4; bases outside the gene matches: 9. This CDR3 is 16 amino acids long.

The rearrangement links TRBV4-1 to TRBJ1-1; 8 positions agree with TRBD1. Per germline, CDR1 MGHRA and CDR2 YSYEKL. The CDR3 covers 17 residues. With V trimmed by 2 bases and J by 1 base, 9 bases remained unmatched. In DNA form, the CDR3 reads TGCGCCAGCAGCCAACCTGACAGGGGAGGATCGAACACTGAAGCTTTCTTT. It codes for CASSQPDRGGSNTEAFF.

The chain couples TRBV27 to TRBJ2-7; the D is unclear. The CDR3 is made up of 13 amino acids. Germline V lookup: CDR1 MNHEY, CDR2 SMNVEV (reference sequence). V was pared by 7 bases and J by 2 bases, with 12 bases between. CDR3 nucleotide sequence: TGTGCCAGCATGCGATCCCCGACCTACGAGCAGTACTTC. This encodes CASMRSPTYEQYF.

CDR3 residues: CATSRELGKGAGGNEQFF. CDR3 nucleotide sequence: TGTGCCACCAGCAGAGAGTTGGGAAAAGGGGCAGGTGGAAATGAGCAGTTCTTC. The chain uses TRBV15 and TRBJ2-1; a possible D gene is TRBD1 (5 bases). V lost 0 bases and J 7 bases, leaving 22 bases between the germline ends. This CDR3 contains 18 residues. The germline V gene has CDR1 LNHNV and CDR2 YYDKDF (reference sequence).

This clone has more than one count but fewer than ten. The CDR3 bases are TGTGCCAGCATCGACACTAGCGGCTACGAGCAGTACTTC. It specifies CASIDTSGYEQYF. The chain recombines TRBV6-6 with TRBJ2-7, with TRBD2 matching over 8 bases. The V gene's germline CDR1 is MNHNY and CDR2 SVGAGI (reference sequence). The CDR3 totals 13 residues. Trimming cost V 7 bases and J 3 bases; bases outside gene matches: 5.

J is TRBJ2-7 and V is TRBV6-9; D might be TRBD1 (6 bases). The CDR3 is 19 residues long. Germline-derived CDR1 and CDR2 are MNHGY and SVAAGI. Trimming left V 2 bases short and J 4 bases short, with 27 bases between. The CDR3, as DNA: TGTGCCAGCAGTTATCCCCCCTACTGGGGGCCCTCGTCCTCTTACGAGCAGTACTTC. It encodes CASSYPPYWGPSSSYEQYF.

V is TRBV5-8 and J is TRBJ2-5; 13 positions match TRBD2. Germline loops: CDR1 SGHTS, CDR2 YDEGEE. The length of the CDR3 is 16 residues. With 2 bases clipped from V and 5 bases from J, the junction kept 6 bases outside the gene matches. CDR3 protein: CASSFWTSGSTETQYF. Written as DNA, the CDR3 is TGTGCCAGCAGCTTCTGGACTAGCGGGAGTACTGAGACCCAGTACTTC.